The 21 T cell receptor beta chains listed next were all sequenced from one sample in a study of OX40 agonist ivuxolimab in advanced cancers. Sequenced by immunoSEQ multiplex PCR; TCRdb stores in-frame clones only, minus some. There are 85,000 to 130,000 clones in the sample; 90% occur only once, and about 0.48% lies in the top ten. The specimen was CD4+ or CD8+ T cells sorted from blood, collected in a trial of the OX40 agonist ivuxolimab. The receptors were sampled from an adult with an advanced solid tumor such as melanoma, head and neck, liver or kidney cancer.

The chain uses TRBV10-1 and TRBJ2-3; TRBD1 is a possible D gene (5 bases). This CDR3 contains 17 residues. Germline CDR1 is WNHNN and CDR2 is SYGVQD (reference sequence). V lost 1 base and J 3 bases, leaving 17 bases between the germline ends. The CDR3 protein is CASSELGVCVITDTQYF. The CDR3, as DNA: TGCGCCAGCAGTGAGTTAGGGGTGTGCGTCATTACAGATACGCAGTATTTT.

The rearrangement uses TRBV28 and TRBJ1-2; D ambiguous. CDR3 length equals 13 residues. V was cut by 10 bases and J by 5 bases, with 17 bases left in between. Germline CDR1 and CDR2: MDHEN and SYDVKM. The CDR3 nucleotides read TGTGCCACCAGCGTCGGAACGCTATATGGCTACACCTTC. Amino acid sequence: CATSVGTLYGYTF.

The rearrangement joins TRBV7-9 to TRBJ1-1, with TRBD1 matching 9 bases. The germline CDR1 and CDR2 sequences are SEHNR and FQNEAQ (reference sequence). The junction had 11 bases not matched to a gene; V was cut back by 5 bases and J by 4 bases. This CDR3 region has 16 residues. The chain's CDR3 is CASSPRTGERSTEAFF. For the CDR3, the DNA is TGTGCCAGCAGCCCAAGGACAGGGGAGAGGAGCACTGAAGCTTTCTTT.

Here the CDR3 DNA reads TGTGCCACCGGACTAGCGGGGTCGAACACCGGGGAGCTGTTTTTT. It specifies CATGLAGSNTGELFF. V usage is TRBV5-8 and J usage is TRBJ2-2; TRBD2 matches at 12 bases. This CDR3 comprises 15 residues. The germline V gene has CDR1 SGHTS and CDR2 YDEGEE. The ends lost 9 bases at V and 0 bases at J; junction bases unmatched: 3.

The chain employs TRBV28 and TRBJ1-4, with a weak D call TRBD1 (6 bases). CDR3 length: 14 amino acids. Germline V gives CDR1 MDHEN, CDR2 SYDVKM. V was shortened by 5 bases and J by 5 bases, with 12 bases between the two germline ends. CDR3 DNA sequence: TGTGCCAGCAGTGTATCGGACAGCAATGAAAAACTGTTTTTT. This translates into CASSVSDSNEKLFF.

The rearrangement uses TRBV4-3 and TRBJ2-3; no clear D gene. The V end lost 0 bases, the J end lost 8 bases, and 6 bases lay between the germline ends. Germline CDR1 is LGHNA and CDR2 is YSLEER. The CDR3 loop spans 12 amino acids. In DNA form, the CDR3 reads TGCGCCAGCAGCCAAGATTTATTTACGCAGTATTTT. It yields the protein CASSQDLFTQYF.

CDR3 nucleotide sequence: TGCGCCAGCAGCCACCGAACCTCCGGGACAGGGTCTGAGATGCCCCGGGGCTACACCTTC. This codes for CASSHRTSGTGSEMPRGYTF. The V and J genes are TRBV4-3 and TRBJ1-2; 9 nucleotides match TRBD1. V was clipped by 3 bases and J by 8 bases; unmatched bases: 25. Germline assignment: CDR1 LGHNA and CDR2 YSLEER. The CDR3 is 20 amino acids.

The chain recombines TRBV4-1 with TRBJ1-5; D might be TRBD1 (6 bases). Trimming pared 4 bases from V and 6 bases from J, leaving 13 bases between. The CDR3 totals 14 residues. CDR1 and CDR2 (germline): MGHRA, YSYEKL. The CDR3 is CASSPYREAQPQHF. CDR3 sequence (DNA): TGCGCCAGCAGCCCTTACAGGGAGGCTCAGCCCCAGCATTTT.

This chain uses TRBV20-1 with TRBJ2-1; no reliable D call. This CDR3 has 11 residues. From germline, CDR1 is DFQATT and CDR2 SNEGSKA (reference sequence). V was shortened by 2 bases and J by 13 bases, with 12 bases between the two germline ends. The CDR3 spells CSARKEDRQFF. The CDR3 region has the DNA TGCAGTGCTAGAAAGGAAGATCGTCAGTTCTTC.

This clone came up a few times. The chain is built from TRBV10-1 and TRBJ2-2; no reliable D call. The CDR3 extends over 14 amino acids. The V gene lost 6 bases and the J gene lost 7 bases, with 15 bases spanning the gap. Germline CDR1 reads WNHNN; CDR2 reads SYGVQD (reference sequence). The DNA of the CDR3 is TGCGCCAGCAGCCCCGGTACCAACCACGGGGAGCTGTTTTTT. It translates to CASSPGTNHGELFF.

The chain's CDR3 is CASSSPTYEQYF. The CDR3 DNA reads as TGTGCCAGCAGCTCCCCCACCTACGAGCAGTACTTC. This chain links TRBV6-6 with TRBJ2-7, with D unresolved. Looked up from germline, CDR1 is MNHNY and CDR2 is SVGAGI (reference sequence). Deletions cut 6 bases from V and 2 bases from J, with 8 bases between. The CDR3 has 12 residues.

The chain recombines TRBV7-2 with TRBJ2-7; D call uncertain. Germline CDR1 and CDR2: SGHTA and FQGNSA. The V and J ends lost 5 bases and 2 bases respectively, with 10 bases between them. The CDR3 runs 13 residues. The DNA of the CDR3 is TGTGCCAGCAGCCCGCAAGAGACCTACGAGCAGTACTTC. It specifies CASSPQETYEQYF.

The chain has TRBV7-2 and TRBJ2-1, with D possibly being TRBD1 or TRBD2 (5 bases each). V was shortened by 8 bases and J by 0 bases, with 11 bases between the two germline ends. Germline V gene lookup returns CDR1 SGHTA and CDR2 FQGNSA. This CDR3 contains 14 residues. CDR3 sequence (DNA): TGTGCCAGCGGGGGTGCTAGCTCCTACAATGAGCAGTTCTTC. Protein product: CASGGASSYNEQFF.

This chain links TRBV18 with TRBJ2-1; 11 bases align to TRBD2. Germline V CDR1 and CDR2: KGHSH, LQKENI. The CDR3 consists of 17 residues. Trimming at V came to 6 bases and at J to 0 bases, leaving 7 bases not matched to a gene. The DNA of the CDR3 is TGTGCCAGCTCCCGCAGACTAGCGGGGAGCTCCTACAATGAGCAGTTCTTC. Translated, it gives CASSRRLAGSSYNEQFF. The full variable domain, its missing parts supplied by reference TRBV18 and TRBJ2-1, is NAGVMQNPRHLVRRRGQEARLRCSPMKGHSHVYWYRQLPEEGLKFMVYLQKENIIDESGMPKERFSAEFPKEGPSILRIQQVVRGDSAAYFCASSRRLAGSSYNEQFFGPGTRLTVL.

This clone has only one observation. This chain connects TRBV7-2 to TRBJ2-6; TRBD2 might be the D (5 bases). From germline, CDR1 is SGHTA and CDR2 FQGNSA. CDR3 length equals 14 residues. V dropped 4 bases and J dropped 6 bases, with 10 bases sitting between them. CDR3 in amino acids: CASSSSGLANVLTF. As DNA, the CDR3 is TGTGCCAGCAGCTCTTCCGGACTGGCCAACGTCCTGACTTTC.

The chain's CDR3 is CASSLRPFYEQYF. As DNA, the CDR3 is TGTGCCAGCAGTTTGAGGCCGTTCTACGAGCAGTACTTC. V gene TRBV27 combines with J gene TRBJ2-7, with D unclear. The V gene lost 3 bases and the J gene lost 3 bases, with 9 bases spanning the gap. CDR1 and CDR2 (germline): MNHEY, SMNVEV (reference sequence). The CDR3 spans 13 residues.

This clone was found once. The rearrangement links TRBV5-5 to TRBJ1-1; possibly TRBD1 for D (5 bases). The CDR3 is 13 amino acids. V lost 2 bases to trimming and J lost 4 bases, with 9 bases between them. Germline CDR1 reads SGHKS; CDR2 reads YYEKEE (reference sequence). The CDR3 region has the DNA TGTGCCAGCAGCTTCCAGGGAGGCACTGAAGCTTTCTTT. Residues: CASSFQGGTEAFF.

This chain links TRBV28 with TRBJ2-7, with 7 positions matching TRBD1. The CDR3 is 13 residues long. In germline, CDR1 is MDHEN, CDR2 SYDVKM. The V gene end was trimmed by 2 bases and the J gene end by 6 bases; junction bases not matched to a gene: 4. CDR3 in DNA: TGTGCCAGCAGTTTACCGACAGGGCCCGAGCAGTACTTC. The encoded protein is CASSLPTGPEQYF.

The DNA of the CDR3 is TGTGCCAGCAGCGGGAATTTGGCCAAAAACATTCAGTACTTC. Translating gives CASSGNLAKNIQYF. The genes are TRBV6-5 and TRBJ2-4; possibly TRBD2 for D (5 bases). Germline CDR1 and CDR2: MNHEY and SVGAGI. The CDR3 is made up of 14 amino acids. Trimming took off 6 bases at V and 1 base at J, with 10 bases between the two ends.

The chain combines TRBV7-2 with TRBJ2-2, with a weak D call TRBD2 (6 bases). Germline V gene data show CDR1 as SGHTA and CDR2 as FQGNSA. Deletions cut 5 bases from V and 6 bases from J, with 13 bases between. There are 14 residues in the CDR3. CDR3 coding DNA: TGTGCCAGCAGCCCCGCCCCGGGGGCCGGGGAGCTGTTTTTT. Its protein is CASSPAPGAGELFF. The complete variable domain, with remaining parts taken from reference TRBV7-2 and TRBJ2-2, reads GAGVSQSPSNKVTEKGKDVELRCDPISGHTALYWYRQSLGQGLEFLIYFQGNSAPDKSGLPSDRFSAERTGGSVSTLTIQRTQQEDSAVYLCASSPAPGAGELFFGEGSRLTVL.

CDR3 coding DNA: TGTGCCAGTAGTCCACAGAGATCACCCCTCCACTTT. Encoded protein: CASSPQRSPLHF. This sequence joins TRBV19 and TRBJ1-6; D is ambiguous. Trimming took 5 bases from V and 10 from J, leaving 9 bases between them. This CDR3 is 12 amino acids long. Looked up from germline, CDR1 is LNHDA and CDR2 is SQIVND (reference sequence).